Sequencing of this T cell receptor (beta chain) was carried out in a study of cytomegalovirus exposure and HLA in healthy donors (dated by TCRdb to the late 2010s). Background for the entire study: In an earlier analysis of some 550 of the donors, about 270 Gb of sequence data and some 120 million unique TCR beta sequences from about 179 million T cells were reported. An early release that covered about 600 HLA-typed donors contained approximately 290 gigabases of sequencing data and 80 million or so unique TCR sequences. Of the 350 to 450 genotyped donors, around 81% fell in the genetic ancestry cluster associated with self-reported Caucasian donors. The study aimed to test whether signatures of past pathogen exposure could be identified by cataloging public T cell receptors. The study profiled the T cell repertoires of under 700 subjects by immunosequencing and related them to cytomegalovirus serostatus. In addition to the first cohort of hundreds of subjects, a separate validation cohort of around 110 different subjects was used. The study combined high-throughput TCR immunosequencing, statistical association of individual TCRs with disease status, and machine learning to predict cytomegalovirus infection status. A later analysis re-examined previously published TCR beta repertoires from over 500 donors and added high-resolution HLA genotyping to investigate patterns of TCR occurrence. Rather than using new phenotypic data, the later analysis identified candidate immune exposures from TCR beta sequences and from how often those sequences occurred across donors. In an earlier analysis of 550 to 700 of the donors, high-throughput TCR beta sequencing was used to judge whether each TCR beta V gene segment behaved as functional or pseudogenic. Donor age, sex, ethnicity and CMV serostatus were collected together with the repertoire data. In a later genetic analysis, genome-wide SNP genotypes for about three fifths of the roughly 670 donors were used, and that subset was treated as a discovery cohort. Every discovery cohort repertoire had been produced on one sequencing platform. HLA typing included class I and class II loci at four-digit resolution. The number of donors typed differed by locus, with roughly 629-640 for A, B, C, DRB1 and DQB1, around 560 for DQA1, 600 to 610 for DPA1, and around 450 for DPB1. Because of strong linkage in the cohort, five DR-DQ haplotypes were treated as single units for association and clustering. Among some 410 genotyped donors of the cohort, an average of about 240,000 unique TCR beta nucleotide sequences were sequenced per donor, roughly 18% of them non-productive.

Of note for this clone: Its recognized antigen is unknown. No qualities accompany the bases; no much larger clone lies one base away.

The cohort was made up of roughly 670 healthy bone marrow donors. Cohort members were all nominally healthy when sampled, although unrecorded immune exposures were likely present. The donor was CMV seropositive and belonged to the group of about 290 seropositive cohort members. A peripheral blood sample was provided by each donor, and peripheral blood mononuclear cells were used for TCR beta sequencing. Genomic DNA extraction from the blood cell samples was performed with the Qiagen DNeasy Blood Extraction Kit. The method behind the library was the immunoSEQ multiplex PCR assay. For the multiplex PCR, a mixture combining 60 forward primers for TCR Vbeta segments and 13 reverse primers for TCR Jbeta segments was used. A multiplex PCR assay on genomic DNA amplified the CDR3 region of rearranged TCR beta genes. The Illumina HiSeq System was used to sequence the amplified TCR beta libraries as 87-base-pair reads. On the authors' methods: In a later analysis, roughly 80 million unique TCR beta chains were counted across the 650 to 700 repertoires, and roughly 9.9 million of these chains were shared by at least two donors. Raw reads were error-corrected and collapsed into unique sequences with a nearest-neighbor algorithm that merged closely related sequences to remove PCR and sequencing errors. Alignment of CDR3 sequences to IMGT reference sequences was used to assign V, D and J gene segments. For a sequence to be retained, at least a six-nucleotide match to both a V gene segment and a J gene segment was required. A rearrangement counted as productive if the CDR3 had no stop codons and remained in frame with V and J, and every other rearrangement counted as non-productive. Following IMGT convention, CDR3 was defined as the stretch from the second conserved V-encoded cysteine up to the conserved J-encoded phenylalanine. In an earlier analysis of some 550 of the donors, sequences lacking an unambiguous match to a single V gene segment were excluded. An earlier analysis of 587 of the donors called V segments functional above 56.7% productive rearrangements and segregating when the between-donor standard deviation exceeded 5%. To diagnose cytomegalovirus status from the catalog of TCR beta chain sequences, a statistical classification framework was built. In a later analysis, TCR nucleotide sequences were compared against IMGT/GENE-DB human TR gene sequences so that V and J genes could be assigned. In a later analysis, CDR3 sequences and most-parsimonious VDJ recombination scenarios were assigned using the TCRdist pipeline. In a later analysis, each TCR beta chain was defined by its CDR3 amino acid sequence together with its V-gene family, and reads without a unique V-gene family were excluded. As a way to deal with suspected cross-contamination and a sequencing artifact, a later analysis dropped 450 to 600 nucleotide sequences that were highly shared and had low generation probability. A later analysis calculated a clonal expansion index for each public chain from normalized within-repertoire ranks of inferred template counts. In a later analysis, generation probabilities were computed using a VDJ recombination model fitted to out-of-frame rearrangements, and the results were checked against IGoR. In a later analysis, TCR-TCR, TCR-HLA and TCR-CMV co-occurrence was scored with hypergeometric tests, and a repertoire-size bias correction was applied to TCR pairs. A later analysis estimated false discovery rates by permuting HLA or CMV assignments 20 times. In a later analysis, co-occurring TCRs were grouped using DBSCAN, and TCRdist sequence similarity was added for clustering within HLA-allele-positive subsets. Repertoires with fewer than 30,000 or more than 120,000 public chains were left out of co-occurrence clustering, as were about 5 repertoires with anomalous nucleotide sharing. Not all clones reach the TCRdb copy of this immuneACCESS table, which keeps in-frame sequences only. Checked studies attribute under half of the gap to unresolved V genes and leave the rest unexplained. V and J calls and clone size follow that table, whereas D and trimming were derived from the DNA. The sample contains tens of thousands of clones, around 75% of them found a single time. The leading ten clones occupy around 7.4% of the sample.

The germline V end is reduced by 5 bases and the J end by 13 bases; junction bases left unmatched: 8. The CDR3 runs 14 residues from the cysteine to the phenylalanine. Just the 42-base CDR3 DNA is kept, in frame starting at base 1. CDR1 SGHAT and CDR2 FQNNGV were looked up in the germline V gene. Overall study outcomes, separate from this receptor: A later genetic analysis associated a missense DCLRE1C variant with V-gene and J-gene trimming of TCR beta chains, and an independent cohort replicated the association. The cohort was sequenced for TCR beta chains only, and without alpha or paired-chain data the features that could be detected were limited. In a later analysis, the rate of TCR association differed among HLA loci, with DRB1 alleles having the most associated TCRs and HLA-C alleles having the fewest. Three of the identified cytomegalovirus-associated TCR beta chains were confirmed in vitro to be specific for cytomegalovirus antigens. The sequencing pipeline was judged likely to have produced a cluster of highly shared sequence variants as a technical artifact. At a false discovery rate of 0.05, a later analysis linked about 17,000 TCR beta sequences to specific HLA alleles. Presence/absence analyses assumed roughly uniform sequencing depth across donors, an assumption that may not hold. In an earlier analysis of under 600 of the donors, most TCR beta V segments were observed in productive rearrangements about 90% or about 30% of the time, broadly matching IMGT annotations. A further reported finding was that TCR beta sequences accurately predicted the HLA-A and HLA-B alleles for most subjects in the first cohort. Most CMV-associated TCR beta chains appeared to be HLA-restricted in a later analysis, and the HLA associations seemed to be driven largely by CMV exposure. Because some donors lacked HLA typing at each locus, the association tests relied only on the typed subset. Because counts were too low, 15 to 20 rarely observed V segments, including chromosome 9 orphons, were excluded from the earlier analysis of around 640 of the donors. The authors suggested that the approach could potentially be extended to other disease states and immunological phenotypes. For the cohort, immune exposure information was limited to CMV serostatus. When HLA alleles, especially DR and DQ, strongly co-occurred, attributing TCR associations to individual alleles was difficult. Correlated functional status among segregating V segments might be attributable to linkage disequilibrium, but an unknown experimental factor could not be ruled out. While some public TCRs were present in many individuals, most TCR sequences turned up only very rarely across donors. A later genetic analysis reported fewer N-insertions in productive TCRs among donors in an Asian-associated ancestry cluster than the roughly 670-donor mean. Because the 87-base-pair reads could not distinguish some IMGT-functional V segments, including TRBV6-2 and TRBV6-3, those segments were excluded. According to a later analysis, parvovirus B19, influenza, CMV and Epstein-Barr virus appeared linked to several top co-occurrence clusters. A total of about 150 TCR beta chains were listed by the study as associated with cytomegalovirus. A later analysis found that HLA-associated TCR beta chains were more clonally expanded and had lower generation probabilities than equally common non-associated chains. The classifier was reported to diagnose cytomegalovirus status with high specificity and sensitivity in both the original cohort and the validation cohort.

The TCR comes from a young woman in good health and CMV-seropositive. Sequenced material: PBMCs. The sequence joins TRBV11-2 to TRBJ2-1; TRBD2 fits 13 bases in the junction. CDR3 protein: CASSAGLAGTFQFF. The sequenced DNA: TGTGCCAGCAGCGCGGGACTAGCGGGGACCTTTCAGTTCTTC.